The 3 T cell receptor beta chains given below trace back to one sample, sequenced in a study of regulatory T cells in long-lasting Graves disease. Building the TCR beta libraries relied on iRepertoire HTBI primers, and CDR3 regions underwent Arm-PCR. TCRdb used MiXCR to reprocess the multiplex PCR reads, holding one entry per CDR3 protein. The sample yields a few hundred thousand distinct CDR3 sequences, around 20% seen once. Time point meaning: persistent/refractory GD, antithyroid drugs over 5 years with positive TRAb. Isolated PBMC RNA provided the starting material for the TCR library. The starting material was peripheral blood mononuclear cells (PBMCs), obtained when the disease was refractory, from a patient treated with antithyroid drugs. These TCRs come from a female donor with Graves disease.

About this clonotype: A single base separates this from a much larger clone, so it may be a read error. CDR3 DNA sequence: TGCAGTGCTAGAGGAGGGTCTAGCGGGGACTACGAGCAGTACTTC. This codes for CSARGGSSGDYEQYF. J is TRBJ2-7 and V is TRBV20-1; 9 bases are a match to TRBD2. V trimming: 1 base; J trimming: 3 bases; junction bases outside the gene matches: 7. The CDR3 is 15 residues long. Germline CDR1 and CDR2: DFQATT and SNEGSKA (reference sequence).

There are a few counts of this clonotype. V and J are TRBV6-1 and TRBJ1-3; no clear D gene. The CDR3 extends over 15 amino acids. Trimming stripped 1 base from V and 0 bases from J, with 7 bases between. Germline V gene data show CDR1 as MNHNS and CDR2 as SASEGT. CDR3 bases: TGTGCCAGCAGTGAAGGCAGAACCTCTGGAAACACCATATATTTT. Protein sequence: CASSEGRTSGNTIYF.

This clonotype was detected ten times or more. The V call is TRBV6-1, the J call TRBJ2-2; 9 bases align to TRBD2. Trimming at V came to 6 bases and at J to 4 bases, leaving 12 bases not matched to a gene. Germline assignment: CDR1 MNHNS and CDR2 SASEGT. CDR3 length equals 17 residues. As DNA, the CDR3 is TGTGCCAGCAGCGCCGTAGGTAGCGGGAGTCTCACCGGGGAGCTGTTTTTT. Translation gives CASSAVGSGSLTGELFF.